The sample holds many counts of the clone carrying this T cell receptor beta chain. Its target is not known. A 5'RACE template-switching step, the method used to make TCR cDNA, added a universal primer site and UMIs. MiXCR was run by TCRdb on the 5' RACE reads, yielding one entry per CDR3 protein. The sample lists 250,000 to 300,000 distinct CDR3 sequences; over 4.5% were seen once. This entry is derived from a study of T cells after yellow fever vaccination. The CDR3 consists of 14 residues. Germline V lookup: CDR1 SGHRS, CDR2 YFSETQ. V lost 4 bases and J lost 4, with 12 bases in between. Points from the study as a whole: Abundant bulk-population clonotypes could contaminate the FACS-sorted repertoires. The secondary response was weaker but peaked faster, day 5 versus 15. Once the booster was given, most primary-vaccination clones reappeared, at just over 95% for CD4 and 85% to 90% for CD8.

The sample consisted of CD4+ T cells sorted from PBMCs, taken on the day of the yellow fever booster vaccination. This sequence originates from a man younger than 35 who received the YFV17D yellow fever vaccine. This chain links TRBV5-1 with TRBJ2-1; tentatively, D is TRBD1 or TRBD2 (5 bases each). The CDR3 nucleotides are TGCGCCAGCAGCCCCGGGGCCGATTACAATGAGCAGTTCTTC. Translating gives CASSPGADYNEQFF.